The T cell receptor beta chain under discussion was sequenced for a study of T cells in Graves' hyperthyroidism and ophthalmopathy. Fresh peripheral blood, roughly 9.6 ml, was the source of the PBMCs. RNA transcripts gave rise to amplified TCR beta CDR3 regions. HTBI primers were employed in a first-round RT-PCR of the TCR CDR3. TCRdb reanalysed the multiplex PCR reads using MiXCR and keeps one entry per CDR3 protein. The data show 370,000 or so distinct CDR3 sequences, 15% to 19% seen once. The germline V gene encodes CDR1 SGHVS and CDR2 FNYEAQ. The CDR3 is made up of 16 amino acids. V lost 5 bases and J 0 bases, leaving 13 bases between the germline ends. A note on this clonotype: Its antigen remains unknown.

Whole-study results and caveats: Ophthalmopathy was predicted by the model a median of about 6.5 months ahead of onset. Peripheral blood also featured most of the thyroid clonotypes expanded above 0.001. Separating ophthalmopathy from stable hyperthyroidism was achieved by a 13 V-J model.

This TCR was sampled from a woman aged 18-29 years with Graves' hyperthyroidism that later progressed to Graves' ophthalmopathy. Material for sequencing was blood. V gene TRBV7-6 combines with J gene TRBJ2-2; the D is unclear. The CDR3 DNA follows: TGTGCCAGCAGCCCCCGTCCATTCGCGAACACCGGGGAGCTGTTTTTT. Encoded protein: CASSPRPFANTGELFF.